This T cell receptor beta chain was profiled in a study of shared clonotypes between healthy human individuals. Here immunoSEQ multiplex PCR was the method, and the copy in TCRdb shows in-frame clones only, minus some. There are around 510,000 clones in the sample; more than 95% occur only once, and about 0.064% lies in the top ten. The sequence came from a woman younger than 45 in good health. Sequencing was done on a sample of naive CD4+ T cells sorted from blood. As for subset: CD45RA+ positively selected.

In DNA, the CDR3 is TGTGCCAGCAGCCAAGTTTGGGAGAGCTCTGGAAACACCATATATTTT. This gives the protein CASSQVWESSGNTIYF. V gene TRBV14 combines with J gene TRBJ1-3; D gene unclear. The CDR3 contains 16 residues. With 1 base removed from V and 0 bases from J, the gap between germline ends came to 10 bases. Germline values: CDR1 SGHDN, CDR2 FVKESK.